The clone carrying this TCR beta chain was seen ten or more times. The data were obtained in a study of regulatory T cells in long-lasting Graves disease. CDR3-region Arm-PCR and iRepertoire HTBI primers produced the TCR beta libraries. MiXCR, run by TCRdb on the multiplex PCR reads, gives a single entry per CDR3 protein. The data show fewer than 650,000 distinct CDR3 sequences, 16% seen once. The CDR3 spans 14 residues. Germline V gene lookup returns CDR1 SEHNR and CDR2 FQNEAQ (reference sequence). The V end lost 1 base, the J end lost 5 bases, and 12 bases lay between the germline ends. Time point given: newly diagnosed GD, antithyroid drugs for less than 3 months. TCR sequences were obtained from RNA taken from PBMCs. These sequences were also reported in another study, on T cells in Graves' hyperthyroidism and ophthalmopathy.

The chain couples TRBV7-9 to TRBJ2-7; D remains ambiguous. The clonotype was recovered from a woman between 25 and 40 years old with Graves disease. Source: peripheral blood mononuclear cells (PBMCs), taken at new diagnosis, from a patient treated with antithyroid drugs. CDR3 DNA: TGTGCCAGCAGCTTAGTACATGCCTTGAACGAGCAGTACTTC. It codes for CASSLVHALNEQYF.